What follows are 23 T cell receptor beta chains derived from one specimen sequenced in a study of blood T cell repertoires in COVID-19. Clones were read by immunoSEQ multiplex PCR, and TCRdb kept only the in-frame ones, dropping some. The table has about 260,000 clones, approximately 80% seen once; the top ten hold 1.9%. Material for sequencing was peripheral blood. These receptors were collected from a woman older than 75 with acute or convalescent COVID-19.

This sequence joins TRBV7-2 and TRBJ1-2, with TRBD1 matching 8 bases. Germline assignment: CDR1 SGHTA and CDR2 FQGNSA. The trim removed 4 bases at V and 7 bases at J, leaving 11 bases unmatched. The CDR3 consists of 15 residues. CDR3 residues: CASSSIRTGIGGYTF. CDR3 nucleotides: TGTGCCAGCAGCTCCATAAGGACAGGGATAGGTGGCTACACCTTC.

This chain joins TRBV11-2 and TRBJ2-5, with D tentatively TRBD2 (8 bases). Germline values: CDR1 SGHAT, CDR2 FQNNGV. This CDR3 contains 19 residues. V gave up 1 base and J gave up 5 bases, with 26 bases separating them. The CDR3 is CASSLGQGRTRGAVETQYF. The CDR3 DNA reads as TGTGCCAGCAGCTTAGGACAGGGAAGAACGCGGGGGGCCGTCGAGACCCAGTACTTC.

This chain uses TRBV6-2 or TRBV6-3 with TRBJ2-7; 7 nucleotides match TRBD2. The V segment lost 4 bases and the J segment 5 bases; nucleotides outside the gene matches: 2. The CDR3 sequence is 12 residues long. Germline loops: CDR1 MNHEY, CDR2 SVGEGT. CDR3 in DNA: TGTGCCAGCAGTTTCACTAGCGACGAGCAGTACTTC. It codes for CASSFTSDEQYF.

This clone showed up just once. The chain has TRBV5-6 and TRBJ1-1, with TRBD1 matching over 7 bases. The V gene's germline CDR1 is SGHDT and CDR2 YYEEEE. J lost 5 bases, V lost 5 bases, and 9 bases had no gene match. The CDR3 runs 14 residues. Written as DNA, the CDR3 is TGTGCCAGCAGAGCCCCGGGACAGATAACTGAAGCTTTCTTT. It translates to CASRAPGQITEAFF.

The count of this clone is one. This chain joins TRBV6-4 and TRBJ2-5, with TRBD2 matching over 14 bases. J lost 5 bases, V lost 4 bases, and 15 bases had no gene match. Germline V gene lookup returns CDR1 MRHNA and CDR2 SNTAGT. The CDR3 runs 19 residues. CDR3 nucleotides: TGTGCCAGCAGTGGCATCTCGACTAGCGGGGGGGAAGTGATGGAGACCCAGTACTTC. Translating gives CASSGISTSGGEVMETQYF.

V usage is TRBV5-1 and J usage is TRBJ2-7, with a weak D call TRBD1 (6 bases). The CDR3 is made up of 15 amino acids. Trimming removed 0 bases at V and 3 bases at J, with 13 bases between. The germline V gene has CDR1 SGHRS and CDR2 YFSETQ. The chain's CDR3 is CASSLGTGIIYEQYF. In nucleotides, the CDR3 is TGCGCCAGCAGCTTGGGAACAGGGATAATCTACGAGCAGTACTTC.

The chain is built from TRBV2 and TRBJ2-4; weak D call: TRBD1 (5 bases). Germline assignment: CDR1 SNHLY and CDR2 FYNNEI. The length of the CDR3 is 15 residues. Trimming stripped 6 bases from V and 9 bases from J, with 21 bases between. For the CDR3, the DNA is TGTGCCAGCAGCCCCGCAACAGGAAAGCTGGGCATTCAGTACTTC. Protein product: CASSPATGKLGIQYF.

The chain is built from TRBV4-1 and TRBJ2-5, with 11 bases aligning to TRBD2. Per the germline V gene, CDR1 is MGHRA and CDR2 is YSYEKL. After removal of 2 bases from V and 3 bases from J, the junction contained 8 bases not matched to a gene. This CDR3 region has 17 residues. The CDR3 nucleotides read TGCGCCAGCAGCCAATCGGGACTAGCGGTGGGGGAAGAGACCCAGTACTTC. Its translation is CASSQSGLAVGEETQYF.

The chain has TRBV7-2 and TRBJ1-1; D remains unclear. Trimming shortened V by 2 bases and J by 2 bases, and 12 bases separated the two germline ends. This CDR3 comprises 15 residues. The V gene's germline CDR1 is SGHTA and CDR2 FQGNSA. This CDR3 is CASSLFWSDNTEAFF. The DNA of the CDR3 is TGTGCCAGCAGCTTATTTTGGAGTGACAACACTGAAGCTTTCTTT.

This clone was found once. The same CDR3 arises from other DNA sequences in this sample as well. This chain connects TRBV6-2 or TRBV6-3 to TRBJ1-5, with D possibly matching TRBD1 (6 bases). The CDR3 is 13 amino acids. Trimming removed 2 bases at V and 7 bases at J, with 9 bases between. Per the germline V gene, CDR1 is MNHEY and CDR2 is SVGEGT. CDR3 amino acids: CASSYGGWQPQHF. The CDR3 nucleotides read TGTGCCAGCAGTTACGGGGGCTGGCAGCCCCAGCATTTT.

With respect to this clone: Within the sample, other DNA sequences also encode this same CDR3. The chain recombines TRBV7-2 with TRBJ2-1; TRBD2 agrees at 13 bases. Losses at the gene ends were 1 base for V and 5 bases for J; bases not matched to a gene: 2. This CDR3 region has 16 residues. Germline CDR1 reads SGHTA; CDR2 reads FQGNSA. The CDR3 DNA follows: TGTGCCAGCAGCTTAGGACTAGCGGGGGGCGACAATGAGCAGTTCTTC. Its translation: CASSLGLAGGDNEQFF.

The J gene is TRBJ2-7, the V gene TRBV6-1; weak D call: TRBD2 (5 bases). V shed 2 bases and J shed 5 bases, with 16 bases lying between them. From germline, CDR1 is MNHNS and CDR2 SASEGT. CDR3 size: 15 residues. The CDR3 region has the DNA TGTGCCAGCAGTGAAAAGGCCACTAGAAACCACGAGCAGTACTTC. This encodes CASSEKATRNHEQYF.

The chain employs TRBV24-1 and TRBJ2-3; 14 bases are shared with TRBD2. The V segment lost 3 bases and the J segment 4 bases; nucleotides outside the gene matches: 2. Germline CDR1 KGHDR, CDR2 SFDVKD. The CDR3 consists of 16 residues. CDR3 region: CATSDGTSGSADTQYF. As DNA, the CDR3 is TGTGCCACCAGTGATGGGACTAGCGGGAGCGCAGATACGCAGTATTTT.

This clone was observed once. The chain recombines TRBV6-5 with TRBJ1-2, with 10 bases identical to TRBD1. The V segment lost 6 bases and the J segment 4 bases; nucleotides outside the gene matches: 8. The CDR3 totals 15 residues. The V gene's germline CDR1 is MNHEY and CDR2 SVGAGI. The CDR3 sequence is CASRSRDRGPYGYTF. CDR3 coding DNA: TGTGCCAGCAGGAGCCGGGACAGGGGCCCCTATGGCTACACCTTC.

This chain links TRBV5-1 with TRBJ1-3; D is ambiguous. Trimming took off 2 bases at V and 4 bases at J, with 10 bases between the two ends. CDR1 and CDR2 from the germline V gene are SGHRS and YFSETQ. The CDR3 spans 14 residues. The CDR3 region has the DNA TGCGCCAGCAGCTTACCGGGGTTGGGAAACACCATATATTTT. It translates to CASSLPGLGNTIYF.

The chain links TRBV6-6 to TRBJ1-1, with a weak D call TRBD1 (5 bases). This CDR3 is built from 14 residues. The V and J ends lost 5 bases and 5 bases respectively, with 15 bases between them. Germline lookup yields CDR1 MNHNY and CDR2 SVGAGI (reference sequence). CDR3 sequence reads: CASSIRGLGTEAFF. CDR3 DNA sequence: TGTGCCAGCAGTATAAGGGGTTTGGGAACTGAAGCTTTCTTT.

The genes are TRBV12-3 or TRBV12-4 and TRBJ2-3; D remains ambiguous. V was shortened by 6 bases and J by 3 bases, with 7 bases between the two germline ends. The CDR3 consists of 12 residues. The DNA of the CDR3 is TGTGCCAGCAGACCTGCGACAGATACGCAGTATTTT. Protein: CASRPATDTQYF.

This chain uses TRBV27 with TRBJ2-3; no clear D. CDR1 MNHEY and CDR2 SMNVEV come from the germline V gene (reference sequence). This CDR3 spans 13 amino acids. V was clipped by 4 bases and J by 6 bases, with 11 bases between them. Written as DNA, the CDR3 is TGTGCCAGCAGTTCCACCGGCGGCGATACGCAGTATTTT. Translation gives CASSSTGGDTQYF.

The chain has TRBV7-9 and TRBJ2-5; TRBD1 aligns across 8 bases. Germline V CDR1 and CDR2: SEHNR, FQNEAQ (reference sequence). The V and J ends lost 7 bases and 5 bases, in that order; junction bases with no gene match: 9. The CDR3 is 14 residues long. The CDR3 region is CASTEQGEFETQYF. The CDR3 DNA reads TGTGCCAGCACCGAACAGGGGGAGTTCGAGACCCAGTACTTC. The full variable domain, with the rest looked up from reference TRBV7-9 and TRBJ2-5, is DTGVSQNPRHKITKRGQNVTFRCDPISEHNRLYWYRQTLGQGPEFLTYFQNEAQLEKSRLLSDRFSAERPKGSFSTLEIQRTEQGDSAMYLCASTEQGEFETQYFGPGTRLLVL.

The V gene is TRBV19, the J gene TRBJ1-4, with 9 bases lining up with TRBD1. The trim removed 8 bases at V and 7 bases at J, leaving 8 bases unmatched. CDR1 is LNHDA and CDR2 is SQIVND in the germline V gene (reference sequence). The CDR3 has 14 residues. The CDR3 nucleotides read TGTGCCAGTTCTAACAGGGGGCAAGGTGAAAAACTGTTTTTT. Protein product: CASSNRGQGEKLFF.

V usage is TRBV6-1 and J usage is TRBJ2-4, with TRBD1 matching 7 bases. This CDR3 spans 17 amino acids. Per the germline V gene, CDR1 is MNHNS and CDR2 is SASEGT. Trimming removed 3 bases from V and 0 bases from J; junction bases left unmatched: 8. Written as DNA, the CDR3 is TGTGCCAGCAGTGATAGAAGACAGGGATTAGCCAAAAACATTCAGTACTTC. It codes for CASSDRRQGLAKNIQYF.

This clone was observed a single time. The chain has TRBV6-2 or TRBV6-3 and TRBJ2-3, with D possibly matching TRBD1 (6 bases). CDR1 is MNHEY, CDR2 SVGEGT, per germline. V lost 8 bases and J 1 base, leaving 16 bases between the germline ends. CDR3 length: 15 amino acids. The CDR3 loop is CASGPRGGGTDTQYF. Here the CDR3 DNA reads TGTGCCAGCGGCCCCAGGGGCGGCGGCACAGATACGCAGTATTTT.

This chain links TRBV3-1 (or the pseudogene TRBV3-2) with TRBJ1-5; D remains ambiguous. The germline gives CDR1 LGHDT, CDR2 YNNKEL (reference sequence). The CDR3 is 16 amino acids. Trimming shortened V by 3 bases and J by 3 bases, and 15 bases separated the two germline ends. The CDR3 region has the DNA TGTGCCAGCAGCCAGGCCCCGACAAGCACCAATCAGCCCCAGCATTTT. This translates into CASSQAPTSTNQPQHF.